The clone carrying this T cell receptor (beta chain) was seen a few times. No antigen is known for it. This specimen comes from a study of blood T cells in healthy people across ages. Notes on the study in general: Observed TCR beta diversity per million T cells went down as age went up. This fall followed a roughly linear course with age.

The use of a sample-barcoded 5' primer and a J-beta primer mix characterized a second PCR of roughly 6 to 11 cycles. TCRdb used MiXCR to reprocess the 5' RACE reads, holding one entry per CDR3 protein. The profile covers approximately 800,000 distinct CDR3 sequences, with under 40% appearing a single time and approximately 13% taken by the ten largest. This CDR3 is 14 amino acids long. CDR1 is SEHNR, CDR2 FQNEAQ, per germline (reference sequence). V dropped 5 bases and J dropped 2; count of bases not matched to a gene: 4. This TCR was recovered from a young man in good health. Sequenced sample: blood. V is TRBV7-9 and J is TRBJ1-2; 8 nucleotides align to TRBD1. DNA for the CDR3: TGTGCCAGCAGCCGGACAGGGAAGAACTATGGCTACACCTTC. Translated, it gives CASSRTGKNYGYTF.